The rows below give T cell receptor beta chains drawn from one sample of a study of T-cell reconstitution after alpha-beta-depleted transplantation in children. TCRdb passed the PCR reads through MiXCR, listing each CDR3 protein once. The table lists approximately 80,000 distinct CDR3 sequences, roughly 15% of them singletons, with around 26% in the top ten. The starting material was PBMCs, mostly from graft donor cells, obtained 180 days after TCRalphabeta/CD19-depleted stem cell transplant. The receptor set was obtained from a male patient aged 2-15 years who had a stem cell transplant for acute lymphoblastic leukemia, so the T cells may come from the graft donor. The CDR3 runs from the conserved cysteine through the conserved F or W. Each record gives: clone size, J gene, V gene, D gene, CDR3 protein, CDR3 DNA. D genes are given only for firm matches. Clone size, where shown, is once, few, many, or a class for clones that have expanded.

abundance: .; j_gene: TRBJ2-3; v_gene: TRBV4-2; d_gene: TRBD2; CDR3aa: CASSQDGGASTDTQYF; CDR3nt: TGTGCCAGCAGCCAGGACGGGGGGGCTAGCACAGATACGCAGTATTTT
abundance: many; j_gene: TRBJ2-7; v_gene: TRBV6-2/TRBV6-3; d_gene: .; CDR3aa: CASSYSIRTGGRYEQYF; CDR3nt: TGTGCCAGCAGTTACTCGATTCGGACAGGAGGGCGCTACGAGCAGTACTTC
abundance: .; j_gene: TRBJ2-7; v_gene: TRBV27; d_gene: .; CDR3aa: CASSLWAGYEQYF; CDR3nt: TGTGCCAGCAGTTTATGGGCAGGCTACGAGCAGTACTTC
abundance: few; j_gene: TRBJ2-7; v_gene: TRBV9; d_gene: TRBD2; CDR3aa: CASSRGGTYEQYF; CDR3nt: TGTGCCAGCAGCCGCGGGGGTACCTACGAGCAGTACTTC
abundance: .; j_gene: TRBJ2-7; v_gene: TRBV10-3; d_gene: .; CDR3aa: CAITHSGHEQYF; CDR3nt: TGTGCCATCACTCACAGTGGCCACGAGCAGTACTTC
abundance: few; j_gene: TRBJ2-7; v_gene: TRBV20-1; d_gene: TRBD1; CDR3aa: CSATKQGFSYEQYF; CDR3nt: TGCAGTGCCACCAAACAGGGGTTCTCCTACGAGCAGTACTTC
abundance: few; j_gene: TRBJ2-1; v_gene: TRBV6-5; d_gene: TRBD2; CDR3aa: CASSYPSGGGPNEQFF; CDR3nt: TGTGCCAGCAGTTACCCGTCTGGGGGAGGGCCAAATGAGCAGTTCTTC
abundance: few; j_gene: TRBJ2-1; v_gene: TRBV18; d_gene: .; CDR3aa: CASSPVGGNEQFF; CDR3nt: TGTGCCAGCTCACCAGTGGGGGGCAATGAGCAGTTCTTC
abundance: .; j_gene: TRBJ2-7; v_gene: TRBV29-1; d_gene: .; CDR3aa: CSVEITLGEQYF; CDR3nt: TGCAGCGTTGAAATAACCCTGGGCGAGCAGTACTTC
abundance: few; j_gene: TRBJ2-1; v_gene: TRBV7-2; d_gene: .; CDR3aa: CASSLGGPGAYNEQFF; CDR3nt: TGTGCCAGCAGCTTAGGGGGACCGGGGGCCTACAATGAGCAGTTCTTC
abundance: many; j_gene: TRBJ2-1; v_gene: TRBV5-1; d_gene: TRBD1; CDR3aa: CASSSDRVSYNEQFF; CDR3nt: TGCGCCAGCAGTAGCGACAGGGTCTCCTACAATGAGCAGTTCTTC
abundance: few; j_gene: TRBJ1-2; v_gene: TRBV12-3/TRBV12-4; d_gene: .; CDR3aa: CASGTTRPFGYTF; CDR3nt: TGTGCCAGCGGAACAACCAGGCCCTTTGGCTACACCTTC
abundance: once; j_gene: TRBJ2-7; v_gene: TRBV28; d_gene: TRBD1; CDR3aa: CASRGTGRPYEQYF; CDR3nt: TGTGCCAGCAGGGGGACAGGGAGGCCTTACGAGCAGTACTTC
abundance: many; j_gene: TRBJ1-2; v_gene: TRBV20-1; d_gene: .; CDR3aa: CSASGIGGLVYGYTF; CDR3nt: TGCAGTGCTAGTGGAATTGGGGGATTGGTCTATGGCTACACCTTC
abundance: .; j_gene: TRBJ1-1; v_gene: TRBV20-1; d_gene: .; CDR3aa: CSARDLQGSTEAFF; CDR3nt: TGCAGTGCTAGAGACCTTCAGGGGAGCACTGAAGCTTTCTTT
abundance: .; j_gene: TRBJ1-5; v_gene: TRBV7-8; d_gene: .; CDR3aa: CASSPGLLQPQHF; CDR3nt: TGTGCCAGCAGCCCAGGGCTTCTACAGCCCCAGCATTTT
abundance: few; j_gene: TRBJ2-5; v_gene: TRBV4-3; d_gene: .; CDR3aa: CASSPLEGETQYF; CDR3nt: TGCGCCAGCAGCCCTCTTGAGGGGGAGACCCAGTACTTC
abundance: many; j_gene: TRBJ2-3; v_gene: TRBV20-1; d_gene: TRBD2; CDR3aa: CSARGLSTDTQYF; CDR3nt: TGCAGTGCTAGGGGACTAAGCACAGATACGCAGTATTTT
abundance: .; j_gene: TRBJ1-5; v_gene: TRBV20-1; d_gene: .; CDR3aa: CSARVRLRGNQPQHF; CDR3nt: TGCAGTGCTAGGGTTAGACTCAGGGGCAATCAGCCCCAGCATTTT
abundance: .; j_gene: TRBJ2-5; v_gene: TRBV7-9; d_gene: .; CDR3aa: CASSSGPFQETQYF; CDR3nt: TGTGCCAGCAGCTCCGGACCTTTCCAAGAGACCCAGTACTTC
abundance: .; j_gene: TRBJ2-7; v_gene: TRBV4-2; d_gene: .; CDR3aa: CASRGTSRRYF; CDR3nt: TGTGCCAGCAGGGGGACCTCGCGGAGGTACTTC
abundance: few; j_gene: TRBJ2-5; v_gene: TRBV6-2/TRBV6-3; d_gene: .; CDR3aa: CASSFLRVYRDETQYF; CDR3nt: TGTGCCAGCAGTTTCCTTCGAGTTTACAGGGATGAGACCCAGTACTTC
abundance: few; j_gene: TRBJ2-7; v_gene: TRBV7-6; d_gene: TRBD1; CDR3aa: CASSYRQGFYEQYF; CDR3nt: TGTGCCAGCAGCTACCGACAGGGTTTCTACGAGCAGTACTTC
abundance: few; j_gene: TRBJ1-4; v_gene: TRBV5-1; d_gene: .; CDR3aa: CASSLGKIPSNEKLFF; CDR3nt: TGCGCCAGCAGCTTGGGAAAGATTCCTAGTAATGAAAAACTGTTTTTT
abundance: .; j_gene: TRBJ1-1; v_gene: TRBV14; d_gene: .; CDR3aa: CASSHPGRGYTEAFF; CDR3nt: TGTGCCAGCAGCCATCCAGGTCGTGGGTACACTGAAGCTTTCTTT
abundance: .; j_gene: TRBJ2-1; v_gene: TRBV7-2; d_gene: .; CDR3aa: CASSLDAGSSYNEQFF; CDR3nt: TGTGCCAGCAGCTTAGATGCAGGAAGCTCCTACAATGAGCAGTTCTTC